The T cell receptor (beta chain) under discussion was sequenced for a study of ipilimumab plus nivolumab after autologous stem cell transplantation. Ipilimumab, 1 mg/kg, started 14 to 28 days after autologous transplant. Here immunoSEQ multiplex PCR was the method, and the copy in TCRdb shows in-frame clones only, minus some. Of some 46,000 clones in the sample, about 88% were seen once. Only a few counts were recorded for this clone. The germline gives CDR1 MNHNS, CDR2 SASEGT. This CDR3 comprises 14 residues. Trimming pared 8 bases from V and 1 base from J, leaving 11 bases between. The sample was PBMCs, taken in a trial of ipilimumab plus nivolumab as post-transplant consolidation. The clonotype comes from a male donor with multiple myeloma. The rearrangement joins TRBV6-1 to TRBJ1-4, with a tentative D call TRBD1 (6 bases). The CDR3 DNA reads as TGTGCCAGCGGACTACAGGGAACTAATGAAAAACTGTTTTTT. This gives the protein CASGLQGTNEKLFF.